This T cell receptor (beta chain) was retrieved from a study of cytomegalovirus exposure and HLA in healthy donors. Whole-study findings and limits: Cytomegalovirus-associated status was assigned to approximately 160 TCR beta chains. CMV serostatus was the only immune exposure information that was available.

At sampling all donors were nominally healthy, likely with unrecorded immune exposures. V lost 5 bases to trimming and J lost 5 bases; unmatched junction nucleotides: 6. The CDR3 covers 14 residues. Germline CDR1 reads SGHTA; CDR2 reads FQGNSA. For this clone: Antigen specificity is unknown.

The PCR ran on 60 Vbeta and 13 Jbeta primers. Measured with immunoSEQ multiplex PCR; TCRdb has only the in-frame clones, and not every one. Of approximately 120,000 clones listed, roughly 69% are singletons. The chain is built from TRBV7-2 and TRBJ2-5; 9 nucleotides match TRBD1. The sequencing input was PBMCs. The clonotype comes from a woman aged 70 to 79 in good health and CMV-seropositive. CDR3 region: CASSKQGAAETQYF. The CDR3 DNA reads as TGTGCCAGCAGCAAACAGGGGGCAGCCGAGACCCAGTACTTC. Full variable domain (remainder filled in from reference TRBV7-2 and TRBJ2-5): GAGVSQSPSNKVTEKGKDVELRCDPISGHTALYWYRQSLGQGLEFLIYFQGNSAPDKSGLPSDRFSAERTGGSVSTLTIQRTQQEDSAVYLCASSKQGAAETQYFGPGTRLLVL.